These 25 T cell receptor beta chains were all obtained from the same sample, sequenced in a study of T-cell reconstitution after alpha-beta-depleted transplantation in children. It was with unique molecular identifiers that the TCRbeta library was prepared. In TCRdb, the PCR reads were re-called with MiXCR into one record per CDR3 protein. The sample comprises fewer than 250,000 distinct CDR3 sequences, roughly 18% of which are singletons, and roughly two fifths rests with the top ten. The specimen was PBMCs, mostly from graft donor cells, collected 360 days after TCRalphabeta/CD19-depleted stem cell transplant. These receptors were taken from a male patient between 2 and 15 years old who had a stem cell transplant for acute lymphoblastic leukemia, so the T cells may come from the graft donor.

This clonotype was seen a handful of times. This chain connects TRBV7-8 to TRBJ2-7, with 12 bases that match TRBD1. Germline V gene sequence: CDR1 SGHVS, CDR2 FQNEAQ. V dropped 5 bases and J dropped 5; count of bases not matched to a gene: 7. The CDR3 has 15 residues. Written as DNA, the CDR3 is TGTGCCAGCAGCCTTAGGGGGACAGGGGGCGACGAGCAGTACTTC. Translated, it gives CASSLRGTGGDEQYF.

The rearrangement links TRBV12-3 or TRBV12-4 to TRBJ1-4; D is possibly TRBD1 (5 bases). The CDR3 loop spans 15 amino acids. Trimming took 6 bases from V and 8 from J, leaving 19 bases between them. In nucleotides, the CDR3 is TGTGCCAGCAGCGACTTCAGGGCGGAAGGGGAAAAACTGTTTTTT. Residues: CASSDFRAEGEKLFF.

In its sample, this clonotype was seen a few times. CDR3 in DNA: TGTGCCAGCACCCTGACTAGCGGGGGCTCCAATGAGCAGTTCTTC. As protein: CASTLTSGGSNEQFF. This chain links TRBV3-1 with TRBJ2-1, with 12 bases fitting TRBD2. This CDR3 contains 15 residues. CDR1 LGHDT and CDR2 YNNKEL come from the germline V gene (reference sequence). Trimming cost V 7 bases and J 6 bases; bases outside gene matches: 7.

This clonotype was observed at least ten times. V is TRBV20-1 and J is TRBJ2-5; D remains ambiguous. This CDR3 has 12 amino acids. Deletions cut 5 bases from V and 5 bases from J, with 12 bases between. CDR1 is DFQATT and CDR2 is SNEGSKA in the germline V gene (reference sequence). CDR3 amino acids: CSALGWDETQYF. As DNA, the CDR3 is TGCAGTGCTTTAGGTTGGGATGAGACCCAGTACTTC.

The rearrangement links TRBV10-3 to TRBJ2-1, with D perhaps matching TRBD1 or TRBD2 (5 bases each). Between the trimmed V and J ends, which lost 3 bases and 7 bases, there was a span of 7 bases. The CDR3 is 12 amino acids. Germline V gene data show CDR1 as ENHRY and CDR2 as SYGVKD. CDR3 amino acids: CAISEWGNEQFF. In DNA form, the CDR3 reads TGTGCCATCAGTGAATGGGGGAATGAGCAGTTCTTC.

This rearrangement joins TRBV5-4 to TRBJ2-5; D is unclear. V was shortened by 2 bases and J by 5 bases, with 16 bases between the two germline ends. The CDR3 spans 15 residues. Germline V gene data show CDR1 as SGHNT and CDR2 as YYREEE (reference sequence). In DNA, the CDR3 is TGTGCCAGCAGCTTTAGGAACCCCACTGGGGAGACCCAGTACTTC. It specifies CASSFRNPTGETQYF.

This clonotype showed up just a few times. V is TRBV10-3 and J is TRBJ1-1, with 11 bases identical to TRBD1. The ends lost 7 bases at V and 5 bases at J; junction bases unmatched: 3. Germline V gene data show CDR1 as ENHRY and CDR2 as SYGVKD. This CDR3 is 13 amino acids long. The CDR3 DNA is TGTGCCATCACCCGGGACAGGGGGACTGAAGCTTTCTTT. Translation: CAITRDRGTEAFF.

CDR3 sequence reads: CASTGTGARNTEAFF. CDR3 bases: TGTGCCAGCACAGGGACAGGCGCCCGAAACACTGAAGCTTTCTTT. The chain combines TRBV7-8 with TRBJ1-1; 8 nucleotides align to TRBD1. The V segment lost 7 bases and the J segment 2 bases; nucleotides outside the gene matches: 9. Germline CDR1 reads SGHVS; CDR2 reads FQNEAQ. The CDR3 is 15 amino acids.

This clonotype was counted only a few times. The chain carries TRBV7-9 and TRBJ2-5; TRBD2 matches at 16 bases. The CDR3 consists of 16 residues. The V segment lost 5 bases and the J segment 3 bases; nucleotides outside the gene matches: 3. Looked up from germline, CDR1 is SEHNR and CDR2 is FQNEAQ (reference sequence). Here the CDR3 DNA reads TGTGCCAGCAGCCCTGGGACTAGCGGGGGGGAAGAGACCCAGTACTTC. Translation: CASSPGTSGGEETQYF. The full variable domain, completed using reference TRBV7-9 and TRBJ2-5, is DTGVSQNPRHKITKRGQNVTFRCDPISEHNRLYWYRQTLGQGPEFLTYFQNEAQLEKSRLLSDRFSAERPKGSFSTLEIQRTEQGDSAMYLCASSPGTSGGEETQYFGPGTRLLVL.

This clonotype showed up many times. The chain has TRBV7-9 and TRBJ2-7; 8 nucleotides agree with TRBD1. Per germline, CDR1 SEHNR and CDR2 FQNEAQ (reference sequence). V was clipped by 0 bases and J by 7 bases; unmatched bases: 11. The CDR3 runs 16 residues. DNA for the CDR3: TGTGCCAGCAGCTTAGCCGAAACCAGGGGGCAATGGGAGCAGTACTTC. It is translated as CASSLAETRGQWEQYF.

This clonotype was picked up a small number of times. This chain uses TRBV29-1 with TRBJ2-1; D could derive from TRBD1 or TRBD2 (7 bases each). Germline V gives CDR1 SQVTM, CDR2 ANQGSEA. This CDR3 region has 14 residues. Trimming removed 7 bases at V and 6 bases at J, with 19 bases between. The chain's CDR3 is CSAAGGEQINEQFF. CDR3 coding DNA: TGCAGCGCCGCAGGGGGGGAGCAAATCAATGAGCAGTTCTTC.

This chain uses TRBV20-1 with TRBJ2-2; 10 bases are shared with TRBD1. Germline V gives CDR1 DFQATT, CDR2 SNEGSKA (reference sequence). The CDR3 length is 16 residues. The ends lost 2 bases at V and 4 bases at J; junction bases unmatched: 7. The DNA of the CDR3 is TGCAGTGCTAGACCCGTTGACAGGGGGCCCACCGGGGAGCTGTTTTTT. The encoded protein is CSARPVDRGPTGELFF.

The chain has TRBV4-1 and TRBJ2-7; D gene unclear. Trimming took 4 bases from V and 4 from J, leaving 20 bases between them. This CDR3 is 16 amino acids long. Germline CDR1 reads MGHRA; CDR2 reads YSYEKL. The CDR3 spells CASSLLGEAALYEQYF. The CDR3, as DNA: TGCGCCAGCAGCCTCCTTGGCGAGGCGGCCCTATACGAGCAGTACTTC.

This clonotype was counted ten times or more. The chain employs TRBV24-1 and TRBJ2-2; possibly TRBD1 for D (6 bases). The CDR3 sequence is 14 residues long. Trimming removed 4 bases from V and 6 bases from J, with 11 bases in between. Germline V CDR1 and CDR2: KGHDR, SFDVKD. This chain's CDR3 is CATSELQGAGELFF. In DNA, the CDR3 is TGTGCCACCAGTGAACTACAGGGTGCCGGGGAGCTGTTTTTT.

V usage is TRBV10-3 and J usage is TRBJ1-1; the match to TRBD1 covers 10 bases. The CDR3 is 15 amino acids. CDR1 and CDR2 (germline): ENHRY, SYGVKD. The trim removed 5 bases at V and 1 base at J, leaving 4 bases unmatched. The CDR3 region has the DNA TGTGCCATCAGTCGGACAGGGGGATCGAACACTGAAGCTTTCTTT. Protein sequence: CAISRTGGSNTEAFF.

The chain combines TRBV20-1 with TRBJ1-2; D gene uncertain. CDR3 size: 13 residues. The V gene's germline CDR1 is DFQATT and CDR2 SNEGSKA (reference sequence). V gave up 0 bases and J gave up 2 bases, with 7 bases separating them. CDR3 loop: CSARESGNYGYTF. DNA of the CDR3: TGCAGTGCTAGAGAAAGTGGAAACTATGGCTACACCTTC.

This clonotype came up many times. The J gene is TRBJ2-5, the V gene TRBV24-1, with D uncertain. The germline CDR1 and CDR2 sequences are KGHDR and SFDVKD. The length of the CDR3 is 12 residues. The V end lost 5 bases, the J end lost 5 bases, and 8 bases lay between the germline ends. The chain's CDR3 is CATSGLTETQYF. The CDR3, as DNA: TGTGCCACCAGTGGATTAACTGAGACCCAGTACTTC.

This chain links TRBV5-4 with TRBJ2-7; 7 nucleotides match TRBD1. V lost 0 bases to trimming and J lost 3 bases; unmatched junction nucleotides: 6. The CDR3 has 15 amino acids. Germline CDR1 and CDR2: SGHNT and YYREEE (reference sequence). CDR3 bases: TGTGCCAGCAGCTTGGCGAGAGGGGGCAGCTACGAGCAGTACTTC. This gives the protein CASSLARGGSYEQYF.

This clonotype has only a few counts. The CDR3 coding sequence is TGTGCCAGCAGTTTATGGGGGACAGTCGCAACTAATGAAAAACTGTTTTTT. Its translation: CASSLWGTVATNEKLFF. The chain carries TRBV27 and TRBJ1-4; the match to TRBD1 covers 7 bases. The CDR3 has 17 residues. Germline trimming cut 1 base from V and 0 bases from J; bases unmatched to any gene: 5. CDR1 MNHEY and CDR2 SMNVEV come from the germline V gene (reference sequence).

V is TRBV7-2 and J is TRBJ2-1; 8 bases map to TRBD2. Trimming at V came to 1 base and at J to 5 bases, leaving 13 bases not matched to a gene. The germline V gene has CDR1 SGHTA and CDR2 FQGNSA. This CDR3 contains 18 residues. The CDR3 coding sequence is TGTGCCAGCAGCTTAGGGCCAGCGGGGGAACCGATGAACAATGAGCAGTTCTTC. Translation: CASSLGPAGEPMNNEQFF.

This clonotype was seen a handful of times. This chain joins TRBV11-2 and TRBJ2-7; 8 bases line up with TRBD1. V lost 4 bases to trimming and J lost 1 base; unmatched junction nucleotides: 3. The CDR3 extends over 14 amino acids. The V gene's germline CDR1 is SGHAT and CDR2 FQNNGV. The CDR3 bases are TGTGCCAGCAGCTCATACAGGGGGTCCTACGAGCAGTACTTC. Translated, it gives CASSSYRGSYEQYF.

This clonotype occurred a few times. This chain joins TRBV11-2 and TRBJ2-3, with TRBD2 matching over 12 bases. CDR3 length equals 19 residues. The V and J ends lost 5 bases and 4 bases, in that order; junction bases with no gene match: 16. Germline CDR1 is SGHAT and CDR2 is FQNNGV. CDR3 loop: CASSHLAGGLRVWADTQYF. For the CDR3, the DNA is TGTGCCAGCAGCCATCTAGCGGGGGGGCTTCGAGTTTGGGCAGATACGCAGTATTTT.

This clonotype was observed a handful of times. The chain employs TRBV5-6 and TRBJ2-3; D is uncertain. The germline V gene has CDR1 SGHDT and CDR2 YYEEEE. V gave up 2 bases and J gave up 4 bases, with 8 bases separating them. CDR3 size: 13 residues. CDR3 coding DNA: TGTGCCAGCAGCTTTTATAAGGCAGATACGCAGTATTTT. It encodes CASSFYKADTQYF.

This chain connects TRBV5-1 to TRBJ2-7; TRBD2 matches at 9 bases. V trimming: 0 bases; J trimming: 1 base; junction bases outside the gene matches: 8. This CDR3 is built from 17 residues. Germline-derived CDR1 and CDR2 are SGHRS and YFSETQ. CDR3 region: CASSLAWRGGISYEQYF. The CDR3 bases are TGCGCCAGCAGCTTGGCCTGGCGGGGGGGCATATCCTACGAGCAGTACTTC.

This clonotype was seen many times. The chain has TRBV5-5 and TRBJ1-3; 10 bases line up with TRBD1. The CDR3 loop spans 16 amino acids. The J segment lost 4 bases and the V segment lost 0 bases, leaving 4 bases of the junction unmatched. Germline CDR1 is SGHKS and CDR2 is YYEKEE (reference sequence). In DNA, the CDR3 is TGTGCCAGCAGCTTGGCGTTGACAGGGGGCGGAAACACCATATATTTT. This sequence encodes CASSLALTGGGNTIYF.